The rows below give T cell receptor beta chains drawn from one sample of a study of Graves' ophthalmopathy and Graves' hyperthyroidism. TCRdb ran MiXCR on the multiplex PCR reads and lists one entry per CDR3 protein. The repertoire consists of around 1,000,000 distinct CDR3 sequences, with roughly 35% occurring once and the leading ten covering over 8.5%. The sample was peripheral blood or thyroid tissue (not recorded which). These receptors were obtained from an adult man with Graves' hyperthyroidism. The CDR3 runs from the conserved cysteine through the conserved F or W. Each record gives: V gene, CDR3 protein.

>TRBV7-9
CASSSGTRKNYGYTF
>TRBV12-3/TRBV12-4
CASSLQGLAQETQYF
>TRBV11-2
CASSFGQPGGGYTF
>TRBV2
CASSVSSDPRGSIAYQPQHF
>TRBV25-1
CASSETSGAEQYF
>TRBV4-3
CASSQDGSGERSEKLFF
>TRBV2
CASSFKRQETQYF
>TRBV6-1
CASSLLAGGLTGELFF
>TRBV12-3/TRBV12-4
CASSQSIGGFFEQYF
>TRBV2
CASRGGQGNPEAFF
>TRBV10-3
CAISAGTGTYEQYF
>TRBV29-1
CASRRTSGANVLTF
>TRBV5-1
CASSLGGRAYQPQHF
>TRBV29-1
CSAGTGRSSYEQYF
>TRBV15
CATSRDRADTQYF
>TRBV29-1
CSGRHLGEKLFF